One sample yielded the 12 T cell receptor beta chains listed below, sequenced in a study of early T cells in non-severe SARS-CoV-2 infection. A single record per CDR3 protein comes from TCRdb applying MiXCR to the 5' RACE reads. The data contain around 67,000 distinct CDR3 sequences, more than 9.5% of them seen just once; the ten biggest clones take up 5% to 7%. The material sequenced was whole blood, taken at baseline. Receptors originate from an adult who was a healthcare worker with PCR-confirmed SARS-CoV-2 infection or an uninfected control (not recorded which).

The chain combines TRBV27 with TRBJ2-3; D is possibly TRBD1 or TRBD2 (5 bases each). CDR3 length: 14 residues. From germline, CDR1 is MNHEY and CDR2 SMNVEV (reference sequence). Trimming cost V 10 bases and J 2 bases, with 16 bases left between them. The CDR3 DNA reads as TGTGCCACCACCCCCTGGGGGAACACAGATACGCAGTATTTT. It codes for CATTPWGNTDTQYF.

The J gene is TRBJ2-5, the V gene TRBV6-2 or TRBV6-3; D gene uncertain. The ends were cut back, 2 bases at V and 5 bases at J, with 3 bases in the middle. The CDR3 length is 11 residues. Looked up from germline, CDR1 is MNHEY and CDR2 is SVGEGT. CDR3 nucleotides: TGTGCCAGCAGTTACCCCGAGACCCAGTACTTC. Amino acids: CASSYPETQYF.

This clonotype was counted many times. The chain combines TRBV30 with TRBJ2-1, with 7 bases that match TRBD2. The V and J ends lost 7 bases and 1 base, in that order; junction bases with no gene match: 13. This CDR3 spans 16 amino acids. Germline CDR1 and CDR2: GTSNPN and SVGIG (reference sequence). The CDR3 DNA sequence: TGTGCCTTGTACTCTAGCGGTGAAAAGTCCTACAATGAGCAGTTCTTC. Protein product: CALYSSGEKSYNEQFF.

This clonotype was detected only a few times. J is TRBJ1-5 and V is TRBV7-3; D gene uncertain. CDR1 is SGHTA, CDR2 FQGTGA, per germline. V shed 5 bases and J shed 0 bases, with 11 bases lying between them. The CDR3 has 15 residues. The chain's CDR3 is CASSPSSDSNQPQHF. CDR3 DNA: TGTGCCAGCAGCCCGAGTTCTGATAGCAATCAGCCCCAGCATTTT.

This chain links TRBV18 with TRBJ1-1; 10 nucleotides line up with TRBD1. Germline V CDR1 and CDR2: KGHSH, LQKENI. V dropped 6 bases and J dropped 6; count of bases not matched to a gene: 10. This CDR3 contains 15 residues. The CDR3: CASSTTGQGSAEAFF. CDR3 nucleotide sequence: TGTGCCAGCTCTACTACGGGACAGGGGAGTGCTGAAGCTTTCTTT.

For the CDR3, the DNA is TGCAGCGTTGGCCCTTCCTCCTACGAGCAGTACTTC. This translates into CSVGPSSYEQYF. This rearrangement joins TRBV29-1 to TRBJ2-7, with unresolved D. V gave up 4 bases and J gave up 0 bases, with 7 bases separating them. Per germline, CDR1 SQVTM and CDR2 ANQGSEA. CDR3 size: 12 residues.

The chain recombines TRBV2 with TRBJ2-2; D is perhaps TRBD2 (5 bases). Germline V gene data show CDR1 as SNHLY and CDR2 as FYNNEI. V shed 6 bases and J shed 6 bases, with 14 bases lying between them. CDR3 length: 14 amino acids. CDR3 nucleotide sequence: TGTGCCAGCAGGGCGGGCCGAGTATCCGGGGAGCTGTTTTTT. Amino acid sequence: CASRAGRVSGELFF.

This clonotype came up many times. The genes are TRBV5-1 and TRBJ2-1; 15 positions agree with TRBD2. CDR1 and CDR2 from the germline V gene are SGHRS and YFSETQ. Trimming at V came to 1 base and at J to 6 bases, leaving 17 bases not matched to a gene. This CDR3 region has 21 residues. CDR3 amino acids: CASSLPTRTSGRARFPNEQFF. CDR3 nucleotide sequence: TGCGCCAGCAGCTTGCCCACCAGGACTAGCGGGAGGGCCCGTTTTCCCAATGAGCAGTTCTTC.

For the CDR3, the DNA is TGTGCCAGCAGCCAAGATCGGGGATGGGCACCCCTCCACTTT. It translates to CASSQDRGWAPLHF. The chain employs TRBV3-1 and TRBJ1-6; D gene unclear. V dropped 0 bases and J dropped 11 bases, with 11 bases sitting between them. The CDR3 loop spans 14 amino acids. Germline lookup yields CDR1 LGHDT and CDR2 YNNKEL (reference sequence).

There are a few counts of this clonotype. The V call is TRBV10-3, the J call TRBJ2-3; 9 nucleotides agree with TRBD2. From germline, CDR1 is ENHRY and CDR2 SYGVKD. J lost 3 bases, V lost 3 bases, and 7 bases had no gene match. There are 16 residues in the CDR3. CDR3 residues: CAISDGREGPTDTQYF. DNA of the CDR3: TGTGCCATCAGTGATGGGCGGGAGGGCCCTACAGATACGCAGTATTTT.

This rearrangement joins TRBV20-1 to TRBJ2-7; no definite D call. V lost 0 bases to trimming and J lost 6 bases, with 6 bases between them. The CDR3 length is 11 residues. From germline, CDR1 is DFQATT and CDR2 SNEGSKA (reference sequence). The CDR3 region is CSARDIGEQYF. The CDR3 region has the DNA TGCAGTGCTAGAGATATTGGCGAGCAGTACTTC.

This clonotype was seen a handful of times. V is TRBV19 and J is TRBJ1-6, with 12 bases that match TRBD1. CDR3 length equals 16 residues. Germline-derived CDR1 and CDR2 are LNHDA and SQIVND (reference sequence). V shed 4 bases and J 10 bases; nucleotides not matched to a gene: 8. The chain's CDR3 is CASSTRDRGRSSPLHF. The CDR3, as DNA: TGTGCCAGTAGTACCCGGGACAGGGGGCGATCCTCACCCCTCCACTTT.